This paragraph covers one TCR beta chain sequence. This CDR3 spans 14 amino acids. Looked up from germline, CDR1 is SGHRS and CDR2 is YFSETQ. The junction had 6 bases not matched to a gene; V was cut back by 5 bases and J by 4 bases. The entry originates in a study of blood T cell repertoires in COVID-19. The table came from immunoSEQ multiplex PCR; TCRdb's copy has only in-frame clones and leaves some out. The data show 170,000 or so clones, with nearly 90% seen just once and approximately 2% held by the top ten. The sequencing input was peripheral blood. The clonotype comes from a man between 18 and 29 years old who had recovered from COVID-19. The V gene is TRBV5-1, the J gene TRBJ1-1, with 9 bases lining up with TRBD1. The CDR3 spells CASRAGTGSTEAFF. For the CDR3, the DNA is TGCGCCAGCAGAGCCGGGACAGGGTCCACTGAAGCTTTCTTT.